Listed below are T cell receptor beta chains from one sample, sequenced in a study of blood T cell repertoires in COVID-19. The table came from immunoSEQ multiplex PCR; TCRdb's copy has only in-frame clones and leaves some out. The repertoire holds over 150,000 clones, with less than 90% as singletons. The sequencing sample was made of PBMCs or T cells enriched from blood (not recorded which). Receptor source: a woman in her forties or fifties who had recovered from COVID-19. The CDR3 runs from the conserved cysteine through the conserved F or W. The D gene is left open where the match is weak. The size entry is marked missing in some rows and otherwise reads once, few, many or a size class.

J gene | clone size | D gene | V gene | CDR3 protein | CDR3 DNA
TRBJ2-1 | - | - | TRBV5-4 | CASTSPRGRSYNEQFF | TGTGCCAGCACCTCCCCCCGGGGAAGGTCCTACAATGAGCAGTTCTTC
TRBJ2-1 | - | TRBD1 | TRBV4-1 | CASSPGTGAYNEQFF | TGCGCCAGCAGCCCCGGGACAGGGGCCTACAATGAGCAGTTCTTC
TRBJ2-1 | - | TRBD1 | TRBV28 | CASEETGPHEQFF | TGTGCCAGCGAAGAGACAGGGCCCCATGAGCAGTTCTTC
TRBJ2-1 | - | TRBD2 | TRBV5-4 | CASSITSGTYNEQFF | TGTGCCAGCTCAATCACTAGCGGGACCTACAATGAGCAGTTCTTC
TRBJ1-6 | - | TRBD1 | TRBV4-2 | CASSQYRGGNSPLHF | TGTGCCAGCAGCCAATACAGGGGGGGTAATTCACCCCTCCACTTT
TRBJ1-2 | - | - | TRBV19 | CASSISWTHVSYGYTF | TGTGCCAGTAGTATTAGTTGGACACATGTTTCCTATGGCTACACCTTC
TRBJ2-1 | - | - | TRBV27 | CASSLTAGPSYNEQFF | TGTGCCAGCAGTTTGACGGCGGGTCCGTCCTACAATGAGCAGTTCTTC
TRBJ2-3 | once | - | TRBV19 | CASRVLRRNPSTDTQYF | TGTGCCAGTAGGGTCCTAAGGCGGAACCCTAGCACAGATACGCAGTATTTT
TRBJ1-3 | - | - | TRBV5-1 | CASSLAAGNTIYF | TGCGCCAGCAGCTTGGCTGCGGGAAACACCATATATTTT
TRBJ1-1 | - | TRBD1 | TRBV18 | CASSPSWTGTMNTEAFF | TGTGCCAGCTCACCAAGTTGGACAGGCACTATGAACACTGAAGCTTTCTTT
TRBJ2-3 | - | TRBD1 | TRBV11-2 | CASSLEPGGQGSTDTQYF | TGTGCCAGCAGCTTAGAGCCGGGGGGACAGGGTTCCACAGATACGCAGTATTTT
TRBJ1-5 | - | TRBD1 | TRBV30 | CAWSVGTGNQPQHF | TGTGCCTGGAGTGTTGGGACAGGGAATCAGCCCCAGCATTTT
TRBJ1-5 | - | - | TRBV19 | CASSRQLEPQHF | TGTGCCAGTAGTAGACAGCTTGAGCCCCAGCATTTT
TRBJ2-3 | - | TRBD1 | TRBV2 | CASRWTGGGLAATDTQYF | TGTGCCAGCCGGTGGACAGGGGGCGGGCTAGCTGCCACAGATACGCAGTATTTT
TRBJ2-7 | - | TRBD2 | TRBV5-1 | CASSPGTKGAVGEQYF | TGCGCCAGCAGCCCGGGGACTAAAGGGGCTGTGGGGGAGCAGTACTTC
TRBJ1-2 | - | - | TRBV27 | CASSFRTGSNYGYTF | TGTGCCAGCAGTTTTAGGACTGGGAGTAACTATGGCTACACCTTC
TRBJ2-7 | - | - | TRBV3-1/TRBV3-2 | CASSQGPSVGEQYF | TGTGCCAGCAGCCAAGGACCGAGCGTCGGGGAGCAGTACTTC
TRBJ2-5 | - | - | TRBV5-1 | CASSLGYREGRETQYF | TGCGCCAGCAGCTTGGGGTACAGGGAGGGTAGAGAGACCCAGTACTTC